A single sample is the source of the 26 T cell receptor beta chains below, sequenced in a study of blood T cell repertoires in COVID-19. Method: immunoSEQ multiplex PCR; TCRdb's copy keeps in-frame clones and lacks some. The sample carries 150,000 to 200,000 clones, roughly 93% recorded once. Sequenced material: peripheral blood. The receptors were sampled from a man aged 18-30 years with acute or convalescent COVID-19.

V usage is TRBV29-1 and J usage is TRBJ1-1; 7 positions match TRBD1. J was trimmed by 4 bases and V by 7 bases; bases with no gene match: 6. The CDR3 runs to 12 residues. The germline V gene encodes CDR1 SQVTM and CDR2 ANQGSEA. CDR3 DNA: TGCAGCGGGTACAGGGGAAGCACTGAAGCTTTCTTT. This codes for CSGYRGSTEAFF. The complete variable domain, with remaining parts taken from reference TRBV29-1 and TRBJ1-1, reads SAVISQKPSRDICQRGTSLTIQCQVDSQVTMMFWYRQQPGQSLTLIATANQGSEATYESGFVIDKFPISRPNLTFSTLTVSNMSPEDSSIYLCSGYRGSTEAFFGQGTRLTVV.

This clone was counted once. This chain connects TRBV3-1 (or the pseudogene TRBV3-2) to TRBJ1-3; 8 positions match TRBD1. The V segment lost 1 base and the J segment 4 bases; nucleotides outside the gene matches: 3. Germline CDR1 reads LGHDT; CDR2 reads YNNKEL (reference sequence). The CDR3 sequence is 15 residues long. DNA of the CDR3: TGTGCCAGCAGCCAAGTCAGGGGGCGAGGAAACACCATATATTTT. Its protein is CASSQVRGRGNTIYF.

DNA of the CDR3: TGTGCCAGCAGCAGTTCGACAGGGGGCAACATTCAGTACTTC. Protein: CASSSSTGGNIQYF. The J gene is TRBJ2-4, the V gene TRBV5-6; 10 bases are a match to TRBD1. Per the germline V gene, CDR1 is SGHDT and CDR2 is YYEEEE. The CDR3 is 14 residues long. V dropped 4 bases and J dropped 7; count of bases not matched to a gene: 5.

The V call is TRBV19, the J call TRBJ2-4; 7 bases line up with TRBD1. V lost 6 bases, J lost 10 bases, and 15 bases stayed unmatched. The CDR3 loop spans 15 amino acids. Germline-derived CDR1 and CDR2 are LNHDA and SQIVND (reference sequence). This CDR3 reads CASSLRLIGGLIQYF. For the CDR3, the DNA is TGTGCCAGTAGCCTTAGACTCATAGGGGGCTTAATTCAGTACTTC.

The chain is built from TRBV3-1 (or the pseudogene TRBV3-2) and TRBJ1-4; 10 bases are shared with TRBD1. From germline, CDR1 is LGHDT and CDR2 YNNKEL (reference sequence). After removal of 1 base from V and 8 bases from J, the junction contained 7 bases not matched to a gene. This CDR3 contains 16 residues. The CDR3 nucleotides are TGTGCCAGCAGCCAAGGGGACAGGGGTTCTGGGGAAAAACTGTTTTTT. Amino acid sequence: CASSQGDRGSGEKLFF.

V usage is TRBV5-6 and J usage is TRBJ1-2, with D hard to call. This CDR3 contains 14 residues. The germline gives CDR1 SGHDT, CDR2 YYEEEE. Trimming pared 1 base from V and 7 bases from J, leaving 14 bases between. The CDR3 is CASSLQVLGSGYTF. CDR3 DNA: TGTGCCAGCAGCTTGCAGGTTCTCGGTAGTGGCTACACCTTC.

The CDR3 coding sequence is TGTGCCTGGAGTGTCGGGGTATTCAATCAGCCCCAGCATTTT. It translates to CAWSVGVFNQPQHF. The chain uses TRBV30 and TRBJ1-5, with unresolved D. This CDR3 has 14 amino acids. Germline loops: CDR1 GTSNPN, CDR2 SVGIG (reference sequence). V was pared by 0 bases and J by 3 bases, with 9 bases between.

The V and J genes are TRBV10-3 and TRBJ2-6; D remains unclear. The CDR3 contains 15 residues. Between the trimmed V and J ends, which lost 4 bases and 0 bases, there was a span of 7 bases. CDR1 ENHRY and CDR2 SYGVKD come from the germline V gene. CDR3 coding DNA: TGTGCCATCAGTGGAGGCGGCTCTGGGGCCAACGTCCTGACTTTC. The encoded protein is CAISGGGSGANVLTF.

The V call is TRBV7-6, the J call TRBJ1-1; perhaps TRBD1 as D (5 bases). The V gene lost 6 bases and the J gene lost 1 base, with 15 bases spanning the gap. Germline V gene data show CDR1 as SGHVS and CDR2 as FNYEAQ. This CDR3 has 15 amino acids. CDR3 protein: CASRGGGQGNTEAFF. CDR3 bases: TGTGCCAGCAGGGGTGGAGGGCAGGGGAACACTGAAGCTTTCTTT. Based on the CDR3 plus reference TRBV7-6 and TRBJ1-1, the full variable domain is GAGVSQSPRYKVTKRGQDVALRCDPISGHVSLYWYRQALGQGPEFLTYFNYEAQQDKSGLPNDRFSAERPEGSISTLTIQRTEQRDSAMYRCASRGGGQGNTEAFFGQGTRLTVV.

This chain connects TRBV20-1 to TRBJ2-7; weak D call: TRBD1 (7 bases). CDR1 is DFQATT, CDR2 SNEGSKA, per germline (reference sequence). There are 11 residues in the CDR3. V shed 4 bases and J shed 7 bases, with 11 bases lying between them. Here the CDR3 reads CSATGGREQYF. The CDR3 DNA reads TGCAGTGCTACAGGGGGGCGTGAGCAGTACTTC.

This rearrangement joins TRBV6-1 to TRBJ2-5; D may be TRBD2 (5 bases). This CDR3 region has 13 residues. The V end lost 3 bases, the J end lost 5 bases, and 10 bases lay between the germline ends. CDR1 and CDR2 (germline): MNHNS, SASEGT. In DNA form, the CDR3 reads TGTGCCAGCAGTGACGGGGATGGCGAGACCCAGTACTTC. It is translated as CASSDGDGETQYF.

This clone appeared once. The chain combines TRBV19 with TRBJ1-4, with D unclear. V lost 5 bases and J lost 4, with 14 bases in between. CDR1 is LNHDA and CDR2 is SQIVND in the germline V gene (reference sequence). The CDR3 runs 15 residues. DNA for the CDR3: TGTGCCAGTAGTCCGCACAGCGGTCTTAATGAAAAACTGTTTTTT. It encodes CASSPHSGLNEKLFF.

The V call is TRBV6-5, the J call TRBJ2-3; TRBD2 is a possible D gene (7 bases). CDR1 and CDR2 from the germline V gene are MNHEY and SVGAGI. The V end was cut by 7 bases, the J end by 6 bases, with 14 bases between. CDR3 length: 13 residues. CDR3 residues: CASKRGGKDTQYF. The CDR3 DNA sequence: TGTGCCAGCAAGAGGGGGGGCAAGGATACGCAGTATTTT.

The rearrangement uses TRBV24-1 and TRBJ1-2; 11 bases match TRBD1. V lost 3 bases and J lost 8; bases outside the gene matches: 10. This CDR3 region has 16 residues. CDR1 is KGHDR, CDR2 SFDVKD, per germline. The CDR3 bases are TGTGCCACCAGTGATCAACGGACAGGGGGCTTAGGGGGCTACACCTTC. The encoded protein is CATSDQRTGGLGGYTF.

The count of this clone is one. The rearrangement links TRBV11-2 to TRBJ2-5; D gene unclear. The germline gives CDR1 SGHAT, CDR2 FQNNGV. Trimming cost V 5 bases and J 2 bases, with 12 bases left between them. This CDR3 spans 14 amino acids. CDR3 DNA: TGTGCCAGCAGCCATTTCCGGAGTCAAGAGACCCAGTACTTC. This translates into CASSHFRSQETQYF.

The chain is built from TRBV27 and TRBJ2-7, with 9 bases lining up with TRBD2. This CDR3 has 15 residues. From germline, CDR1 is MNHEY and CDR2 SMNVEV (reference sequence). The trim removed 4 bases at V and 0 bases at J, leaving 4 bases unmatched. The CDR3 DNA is TGTGCCAGCAGTTCCCCTAGCGGGGCCTCCTACGAGCAGTACTTC. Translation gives CASSSPSGASYEQYF.

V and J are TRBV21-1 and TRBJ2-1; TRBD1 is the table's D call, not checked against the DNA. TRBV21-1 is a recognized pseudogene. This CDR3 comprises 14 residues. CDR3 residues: CASSPSQGNNEQFF. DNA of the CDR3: TGTGCCAGCAGTCCCAGCCAGGGCAACAATGAGCAGTTCTTC.

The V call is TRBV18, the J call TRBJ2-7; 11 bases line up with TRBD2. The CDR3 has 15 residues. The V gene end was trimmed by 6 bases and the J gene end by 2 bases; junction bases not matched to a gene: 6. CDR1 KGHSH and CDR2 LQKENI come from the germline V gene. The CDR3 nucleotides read TGTGCCAGCTCCGGTGGGACTAGCGGCGCCTACGAGCAGTACTTC. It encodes CASSGGTSGAYEQYF.

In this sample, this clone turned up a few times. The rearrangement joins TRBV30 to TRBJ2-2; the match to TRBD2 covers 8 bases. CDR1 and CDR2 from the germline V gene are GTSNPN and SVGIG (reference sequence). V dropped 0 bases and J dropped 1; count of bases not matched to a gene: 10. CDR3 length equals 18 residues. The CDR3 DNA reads TGTGCCTGGAGTGTAGCCTGGCTAGCGGGCCGGAACACCGGGGAGCTGTTTTTT. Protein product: CAWSVAWLAGRNTGELFF.

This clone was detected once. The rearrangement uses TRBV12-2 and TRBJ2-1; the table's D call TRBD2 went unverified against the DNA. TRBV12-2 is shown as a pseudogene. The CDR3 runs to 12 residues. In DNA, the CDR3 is TGTGCAAGTCTAGCCTCCTACAATGAGCAGTTCTTC. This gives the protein CASLASYNEQFF.

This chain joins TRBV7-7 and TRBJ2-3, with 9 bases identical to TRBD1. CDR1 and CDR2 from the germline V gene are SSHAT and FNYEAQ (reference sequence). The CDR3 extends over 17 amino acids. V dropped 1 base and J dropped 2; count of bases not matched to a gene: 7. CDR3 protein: CASSLGSGTGPTDTQYF. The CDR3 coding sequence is TGTGCCAGCAGCTTAGGCTCCGGGACAGGGCCCACAGATACGCAGTATTTT. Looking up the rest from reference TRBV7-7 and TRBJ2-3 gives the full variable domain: GAGVSQSPRYKVTKRGQDVTLRCDPISSHATLYWYQQALGQGPEFLTYFNYEAQPDKSGLPSDRFSAERPEGSISTLTIQRTEQRDSAMYRCASSLGSGTGPTDTQYFGPGTRLTVL.

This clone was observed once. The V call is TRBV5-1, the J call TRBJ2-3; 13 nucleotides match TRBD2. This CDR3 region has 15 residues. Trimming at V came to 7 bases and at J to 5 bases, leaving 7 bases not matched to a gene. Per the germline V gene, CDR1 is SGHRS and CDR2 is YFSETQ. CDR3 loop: CASHELAGGQDTQYF. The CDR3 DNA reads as TGCGCCAGCCACGAACTAGCGGGGGGGCAAGATACGCAGTATTTT.

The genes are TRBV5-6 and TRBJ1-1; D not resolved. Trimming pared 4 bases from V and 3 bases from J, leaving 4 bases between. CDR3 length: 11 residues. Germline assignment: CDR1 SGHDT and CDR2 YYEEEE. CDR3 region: CASSQDTEAFF. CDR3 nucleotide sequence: TGTGCCAGCAGCCAGGACACTGAAGCTTTCTTT.

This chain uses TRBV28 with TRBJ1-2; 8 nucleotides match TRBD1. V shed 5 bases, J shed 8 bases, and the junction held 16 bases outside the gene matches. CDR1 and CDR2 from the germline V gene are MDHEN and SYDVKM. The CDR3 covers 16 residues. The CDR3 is CASSISGTGQTGGYTF. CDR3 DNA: TGTGCCAGCAGTATTTCCGGGACAGGCCAAACGGGGGGCTACACCTTC.

CDR3 residues: CASSEGALATNEKLFF. CDR3 DNA: TGTGCCAGCAGTGAAGGGGCCCTTGCAACTAATGAAAAACTGTTTTTT. This rearrangement joins TRBV25-1 to TRBJ1-4; D perhaps matches TRBD1 (5 bases). Germline V gene sequence: CDR1 MGHDK, CDR2 SYGVNS. V gave up 2 bases and J gave up 0 bases, with 10 bases separating them. The CDR3 length is 16 residues.

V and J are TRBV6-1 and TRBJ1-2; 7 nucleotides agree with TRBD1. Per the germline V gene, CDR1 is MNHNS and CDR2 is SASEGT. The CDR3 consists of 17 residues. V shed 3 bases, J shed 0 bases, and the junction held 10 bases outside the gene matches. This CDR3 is CASSEPGQPLANYGYTF. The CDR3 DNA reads TGTGCCAGCAGTGAGCCGGGACAGCCTTTAGCTAACTATGGCTACACCTTC.